This TCR beta chain is drawn from a study of T cell changes during pregnancy in multiple sclerosis. Germline CDR1 is SGHKS and CDR2 is YYEKEE (reference sequence). V lost 4 bases, J lost 0 bases, and 8 bases lay in between. There are 13 residues in the CDR3. Assay: immunoSEQ multiplex PCR; the TCRdb copy retains only in-frame clones and omits some. The data hold 35,000 to 45,000 clones, with about 92% observed a single time. The sequencing here drew on CD8+ T cells from peripheral blood mononuclear cells, taken in the first trimester of pregnancy. The sequence came from a female donor with multiple sclerosis, enrolled in a pregnancy study. The J gene is TRBJ2-7, the V gene TRBV5-5; perhaps TRBD1 as D (6 bases). The CDR3 loop reads CASSRTASYEQYF. The CDR3 DNA reads as TGTGCCAGCAGCCGGACAGCCTCCTACGAGCAGTACTTC. The full variable domain, its missing parts supplied by reference TRBV5-5 and TRBJ2-7, is DAGVTQSPTHLIKTRGQQVTLRCSPISGHKSVSWYQQVLGQGPQFIFQYYEKEERGRGNFPDRFSARQFPNYSSELNVNALLLGDSALYLCASSRTASYEQYFGPGTRLTVT.